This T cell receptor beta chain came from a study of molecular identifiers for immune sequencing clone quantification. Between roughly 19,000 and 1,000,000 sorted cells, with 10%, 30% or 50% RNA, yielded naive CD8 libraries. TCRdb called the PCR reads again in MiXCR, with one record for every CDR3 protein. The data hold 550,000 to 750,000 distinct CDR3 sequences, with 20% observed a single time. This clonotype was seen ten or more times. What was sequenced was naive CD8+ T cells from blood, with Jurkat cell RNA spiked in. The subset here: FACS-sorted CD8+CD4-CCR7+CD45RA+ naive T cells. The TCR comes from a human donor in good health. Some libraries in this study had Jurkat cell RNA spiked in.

The DNA of the CDR3 is TGTGCCAGCAGCGTAGACGGACTAGCCAGCTACGAGCAGTACTTC. It specifies CASSVDGLASYEQYF. The V gene is TRBV9, the J gene TRBJ2-7, with TRBD2 matching over 8 bases. CDR1 SGDLS and CDR2 YYNGEE come from the germline V gene. The V gene end was trimmed by 0 bases and the J gene end by 3 bases; junction bases not matched to a gene: 5. The CDR3 runs to 15 residues.